These 23 T cell receptor beta chains were all obtained from the same sample, sequenced in a study of blood T cell repertoires in COVID-19. Using immunoSEQ multiplex PCR, the repertoire was profiled, and TCRdb retains in-frame clones only, with some absent. The table records approximately 61,000 clones, roughly 88% of them present only once. Specimen: peripheral blood. Every receptor here comes from an elderly woman with active COVID-19.

The chain is built from TRBV25-1 and TRBJ2-2; D possibly corresponds to TRBD1 (6 bases). The germline V gene has CDR1 MGHDK and CDR2 SYGVNS. Trimming stripped 8 bases from V and 0 bases from J, with 13 bases between. The CDR3 spans 15 residues. The DNA of the CDR3 is TGTGCCAGCTCTTCCGGGACACCGAACACCGGGGAGCTGTTTTTT. Translated, it gives CASSSGTPNTGELFF.

In the case of this clone: Within the sample, other DNA sequences also encode this same CDR3. The rearrangement uses TRBV4-3 and TRBJ1-1; the D is unclear. Trimming took off 0 bases at V and 1 base at J, with 3 bases between the two ends. The CDR3 covers 13 residues. Germline V lookup: CDR1 LGHNA, CDR2 YSLEER. CDR3 nucleotides: TGCGCCAGCAGCCAAGACAGGAACACTGAAGCTTTCTTT. Translation gives CASSQDRNTEAFF.

The chain is built from TRBV6-2 or TRBV6-3 and TRBJ2-4; D perhaps matches TRBD1 (5 bases). Trimming took 5 bases from V and 6 from J, leaving 8 bases between them. CDR1 and CDR2 from the germline V gene are MNHEY and SVGEGT. This CDR3 is built from 12 residues. CDR3 sequence (DNA): TGTGCCAGCAGTAATACAGGAAACATTCAGTACTTC. Translation gives CASSNTGNIQYF.

The chain employs TRBV7-2 and TRBJ2-7; 8 positions agree with TRBD2. CDR3 length equals 15 residues. CDR1 is SGHTA and CDR2 is FQGNSA in the germline V gene. J gave up 4 bases and V 2 bases, and 7 bases lay outside the gene matches. The CDR3 bases are TGTGCCAGCAGCTTAATCGGGGGGGCCGGGTACGAGCAGTACTTC. It is translated as CASSLIGGAGYEQYF.

The chain joins TRBV6-5 to TRBJ2-2; 7 nucleotides align to TRBD1. CDR1 MNHEY and CDR2 SVGAGI come from the germline V gene. The CDR3 runs to 13 residues. V lost 8 bases and J lost 0; bases outside the gene matches: 0. For the CDR3, the DNA is TGTGCCAGCGGGACAGCGAACACCGGGGAGCTGTTTTTT. Translated: CASGTANTGELFF.

This clone turned up a few times. The genes are TRBV5-4 and TRBJ2-5; no reliable D call. The germline V gene has CDR1 SGHNT and CDR2 YYREEE (reference sequence). The V and J ends lost 0 bases and 2 bases respectively, with 8 bases between them. CDR3 length: 14 amino acids. CDR3 sequence reads: CASSLGANQETQYF. Here the CDR3 DNA reads TGTGCCAGCAGCTTGGGGGCGAATCAAGAGACCCAGTACTTC.

The chain combines TRBV29-1 with TRBJ1-2, with 7 positions matching TRBD1. The V segment lost 6 bases and the J segment 2 bases; nucleotides outside the gene matches: 15. This CDR3 has 16 amino acids. CDR1 is SQVTM and CDR2 is ANQGSEA in the germline V gene. The CDR3 nucleotides read TGCAGCGTCAGTGGCCGGGACAGTCGGATCAACTATGGCTACACCTTC. Protein: CSVSGRDSRINYGYTF. Variable domain in full (rest from reference TRBV29-1 and TRBJ1-2): SAVISQKPSRDICQRGTSLTIQCQVDSQVTMMFWYRQQPGQSLTLIATANQGSEATYESGFVIDKFPISRPNLTFSTLTVSNMSPEDSSIYLCSVSGRDSRINYGYTFGSGTRLTVV.

The chain is built from TRBV28 and TRBJ2-3, with D possibly TRBD2 on 6 matching bases. Per germline, CDR1 MDHEN and CDR2 SYDVKM. Trimming stripped 5 bases from V and 4 bases from J, with 10 bases between. The length of the CDR3 is 13 residues. The CDR3 DNA reads as TGTGCCAGCAGTAGGCGGGGCCCAGATACGCAGTATTTT. It is translated as CASSRRGPDTQYF. The full variable domain, rest sourced from reference TRBV28 and TRBJ2-3, is DVKVTQSSRYLVKRTGEKVFLECVQDMDHENMFWYRQDPGLGLRLIYFSYDVKMKEKGDIPEGYSVSREKKERFSLILESASTNQTSMYLCASSRRGPDTQYFGPGTRLTVL.

The J gene is TRBJ2-7, the V gene TRBV11-2, with 7 bases aligning to TRBD1. CDR3 length: 13 residues. Per the germline V gene, CDR1 is SGHAT and CDR2 is FQNNGV. V gave up 7 bases and J gave up 2 bases; unmatched junction bases: 5. The CDR3, as DNA: TGTGCCAGCACCCAAGGGACAGCCTACGAGCAGTACTTC. It codes for CASTQGTAYEQYF.

This clone was found once. J is TRBJ2-3 and V is TRBV28; 8 nucleotides align to TRBD1. Trimming removed 8 bases from V and 6 bases from J; junction bases left unmatched: 13. The CDR3 sequence is 15 residues long. Germline values: CDR1 MDHEN, CDR2 SYDVKM. The CDR3 nucleotides are TGTGCCAGCGAAAGGTTCAGGGGGCAGTCGGATACGCAGTATTTT. Protein sequence: CASERFRGQSDTQYF. The full variable domain, in which reference TRBV28 and TRBJ2-3 provide the parts outside the CDR3, is DVKVTQSSRYLVKRTGEKVFLECVQDMDHENMFWYRQDPGLGLRLIYFSYDVKMKEKGDIPEGYSVSREKKERFSLILESASTNQTSMYLCASERFRGQSDTQYFGPGTRLTVL.

The chain couples TRBV4-3 to TRBJ1-6, with D hard to call. CDR3 length: 13 amino acids. Trimming pared 0 bases from V and 11 bases from J, leaving 8 bases between. Germline V gene sequence: CDR1 LGHNA, CDR2 YSLEER. CDR3 bases: TGCGCCAGCAGCCAAGATATAGTGGCACCCCTCCACTTT. This sequence encodes CASSQDIVAPLHF.

In this sample, this clone turned up once. The V and J genes are TRBV29-1 and TRBJ1-4, with D possibly being TRBD1 (5 bases). Trimming took off 7 bases at V and 0 bases at J, with 12 bases between the two ends. The CDR3 extends over 14 amino acids. Per germline, CDR1 SQVTM and CDR2 ANQGSEA. The CDR3 DNA sequence: TGCAGCGCTAGGCGGGACCCAACTAATGAAAAACTGTTTTTT. Translation: CSARRDPTNEKLFF.

This clone was picked up a small number of times. The CDR3 nucleotides are TGTGCCAGCAGCTTGAAGGGACAGGGACCCACTGAAGCTTTCTTT. This encodes CASSLKGQGPTEAFF. This chain joins TRBV5-4 and TRBJ1-1, with 9 bases matching TRBD1. Germline assignment: CDR1 SGHNT and CDR2 YYREEE (reference sequence). V lost 1 base, J lost 4 bases, and 5 bases stayed unmatched. The CDR3 runs 15 residues.

The V gene is TRBV10-3, the J gene TRBJ2-5; D possibly corresponds to TRBD2 (6 bases). The V end lost 4 bases, the J end lost 4 bases, and 10 bases lay between the germline ends. This CDR3 has 13 residues. Germline assignment: CDR1 ENHRY and CDR2 SYGVKD. The CDR3 sequence is CAISVDSGETQYF. The DNA for the CDR3 is TGTGCCATCAGTGTGGATAGCGGAGAGACCCAGTACTTC.

The rearrangement uses TRBV7-3 and TRBJ2-1, with 7 bases matching TRBD2. V gave up 6 bases and J gave up 0 bases; unmatched junction bases: 8. The CDR3 is made up of 16 amino acids. The germline CDR1 and CDR2 sequences are SGHTA and FQGTGA. The CDR3 coding sequence is TGTGCCAGCAGTCCGACTAGCCGAAGCTCCTACAATGAGCAGTTCTTC. This encodes CASSPTSRSSYNEQFF.

With regard to this clone: Within the sample, other DNA sequences also encode this same CDR3. V usage is TRBV7-2 and J usage is TRBJ2-5, with 9 bases lining up with TRBD2. Trimming removed 5 bases from V and 2 bases from J; junction bases left unmatched: 6. Germline values: CDR1 SGHTA, CDR2 FQGNSA. The length of the CDR3 is 15 residues. In DNA form, the CDR3 reads TGTGCCAGCAGCCCGGGGACTAGCCGGCAAGAGACCCAGTACTTC. It encodes CASSPGTSRQETQYF.

The chain links TRBV11-1 to TRBJ1-2, with TRBD1 identical over 8 bases. CDR1 is SGHAT, CDR2 FQDESV, per germline (reference sequence). This CDR3 has 14 residues. V gave up 4 bases and J gave up 2 bases; unmatched junction bases: 3. The CDR3 DNA follows: TGTGCCAGCAGCTCCGACAGGGGAAACTATGGCTACACCTTC. It specifies CASSSDRGNYGYTF.

This clone has a single count. This chain uses TRBV19 with TRBJ1-6, with 7 bases fitting TRBD1. CDR1 and CDR2 from the germline V gene are LNHDA and SQIVND (reference sequence). V was clipped by 6 bases and J by 6 bases; unmatched bases: 5. There are 14 residues in the CDR3. Here the CDR3 reads CASRPGQSNSPLHF. Here the CDR3 DNA reads TGTGCCAGTAGACCGGGACAGAGTAATTCACCCCTCCACTTT.

This chain links TRBV4-2 with TRBJ2-3, with 9 bases aligning to TRBD2. CDR3 size: 16 residues. Germline CDR1 is LGHNA and CDR2 is YNFKEQ. V lost 3 bases to trimming and J lost 2 bases; unmatched junction nucleotides: 6. The DNA for the CDR3 is TGTGCCAGCAGCCATATGACTAGCGGTATCACAGATACGCAGTATTTT. This encodes CASSHMTSGITDTQYF.

J is TRBJ2-5 and V is TRBV28; 10 nucleotides agree with TRBD2. V lost 6 bases to trimming and J lost 1 base; unmatched junction nucleotides: 8. Germline V gene lookup returns CDR1 MDHEN and CDR2 SYDVKM. The CDR3 has 16 residues. CDR3 DNA sequence: TGTGCCAGCAGCACAGGTAGCGGGGGGCTCCAAGAGACCCAGTACTTC. Translated, it gives CASSTGSGGLQETQYF.

The V and J genes are TRBV4-3 and TRBJ1-2, with D unresolved. CDR1 and CDR2 from the germline V gene are LGHNA and YSLEER. Trimming left V 0 bases short and J 4 bases short, with 9 bases between. This CDR3 contains 14 residues. The CDR3: CASSQDTYSYGYTF. Here the CDR3 DNA reads TGCGCCAGCAGCCAAGATACCTACAGCTATGGCTACACCTTC.

The chain links TRBV5-1 to TRBJ2-7; tentative D call: TRBD1 (5 bases). This CDR3 has 14 amino acids. Germline CDR1 SGHRS, CDR2 YFSETQ. Trimming removed 4 bases from V and 4 bases from J, with 15 bases in between. This chain's CDR3 is CASSPDSTRYEQYF. CDR3 sequence (DNA): TGCGCCAGCAGCCCCGACAGCACGAGGTACGAGCAGTACTTC. The variable domain in full, with the rest retrieved from reference TRBV5-1 and TRBJ2-7, is KAGVTQTPRYLIKTRGQQVTLSCSPISGHRSVSWYQQTPGQGLQFLFEYFSETQRNKGNFPGRFSGRQFSNSRSEMNVSTLELGDSALYLCASSPDSTRYEQYFGPGTRLTVT.

The V call is TRBV5-5, the J call TRBJ2-3, with D possibly matching TRBD2 (5 bases). Germline V lookup: CDR1 SGHKS, CDR2 YYEKEE (reference sequence). V lost 3 bases to trimming and J lost 4 bases, with 18 bases between them. The CDR3 has 16 amino acids. The CDR3 sequence is CASSSGLALDADTQYF. CDR3 DNA sequence: TGTGCCAGCAGCTCCGGGCTGGCACTAGACGCAGATACGCAGTATTTT.